The clone carrying this T cell receptor (beta chain) counts as medium-sized. Its antigen remains unknown. The data originate from a study of CD4 T cell repertoires in COVID-19. Using immunoSEQ multiplex PCR, the repertoire was profiled, and TCRdb retains in-frame clones only, with some absent. The table has about 500 clones, 15% to 20% seen once. The CDR3 has 17 residues. Germline assignment: CDR1 MNHEY and CDR2 SMNVEV (reference sequence). With V trimmed by 2 bases and J by 0 bases, 7 bases remained unmatched. The study, taken as a whole, reports: Between about 6 and 27% of SARS-CoV-2 clonotypes also appeared in SARS-CoV and/or HKU1 spike cultures.

This sample comprised memory CD4+ T cells, cultured in vitro, obtained after recovery from COVID-19. The V call is TRBV27, the J call TRBJ2-4, with 7 bases identical to TRBD2. This clonotype was sampled from a human donor who had COVID-19. In DNA, the CDR3 is TGTGCCAGCAGTTTAATATCGGGGGGAGTAGCCAAAAACATTCAGTACTTC. It specifies CASSLISGGVAKNIQYF.